This T cell receptor beta chain was sequenced in a study of cytotoxic CD8 clonotypes in ibrutinib-treated CLL. Across the study: The taking of response samples occurred after a median around 11 months of treatment, with a range of 6 to 36. On average, more than 80,000 productive rearrangements and around 230,000 productive templates per sample. Study-wide results and caveats: Higher clonality was seen at ibrutinib response and a return toward baseline at progression.

V was trimmed by 8 bases and J by 4 bases, leaving 17 bases between them. The CDR3 is made up of 14 amino acids. In germline, CDR1 is KGHSH, CDR2 LQKENI. Generated by immunoSEQ multiplex PCR, the TCRdb table keeps only in-frame clones and is missing some. The sample lists about 20,000 clones, roughly 80% occurring once. Worth noting for this clone: Its matching antigen is unknown.

This TCR was recovered from a human donor with chronic lymphocytic leukemia. V gene TRBV18 combines with J gene TRBJ1-1; possible D gene TRBD1, 5 bases. The sequences come from PBMCs, collected before ibrutinib treatment. The CDR3 DNA reads as TGTGCCAGCCAAAACAGGAACGGGGGCACTGAAGCTTTCTTT. This gives the protein CASQNRNGGTEAFF.